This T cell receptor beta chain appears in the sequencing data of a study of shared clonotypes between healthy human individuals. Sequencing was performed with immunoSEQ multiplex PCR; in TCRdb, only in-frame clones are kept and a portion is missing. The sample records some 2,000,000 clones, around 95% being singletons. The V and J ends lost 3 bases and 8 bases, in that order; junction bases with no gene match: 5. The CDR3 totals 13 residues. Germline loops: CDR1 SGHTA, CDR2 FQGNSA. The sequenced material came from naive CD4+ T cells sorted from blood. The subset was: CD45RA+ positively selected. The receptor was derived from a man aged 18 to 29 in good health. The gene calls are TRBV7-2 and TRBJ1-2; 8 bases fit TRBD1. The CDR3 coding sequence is TGTGCCAGCAGCTTGGACAGGGTTGGAGGCTACACCTTC. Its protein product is CASSLDRVGGYTF.